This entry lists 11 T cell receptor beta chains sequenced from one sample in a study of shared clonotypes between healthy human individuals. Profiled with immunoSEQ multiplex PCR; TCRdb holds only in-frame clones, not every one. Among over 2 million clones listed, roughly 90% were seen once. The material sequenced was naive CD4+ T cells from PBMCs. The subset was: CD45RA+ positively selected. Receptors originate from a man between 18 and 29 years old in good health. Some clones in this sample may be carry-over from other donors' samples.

Here the CDR3 reads CASSFSGTSGRLNTDTQYF. Here the CDR3 DNA reads TGTGCCAGCAGCTTCTCCGGGACTAGCGGGAGGCTTAACACAGATACGCAGTATTTT. The genes are TRBV7-2 and TRBJ2-3, with TRBD2 identical over 15 bases. J was trimmed by 2 bases and V by 3 bases; bases with no gene match: 9. CDR3 length: 19 residues. Germline values: CDR1 SGHTA, CDR2 FQGNSA.

For the CDR3, the DNA is TGTGCCAGCAGGGACACTAGCGGGTCCGAGACCCAGTACTTC. Amino acid sequence: CASRDTSGSETQYF. The rearrangement joins TRBV6-1 to TRBJ2-5; the match to TRBD2 covers 9 bases. Per the germline V gene, CDR1 is MNHNS and CDR2 is SASEGT. V lost 6 bases to trimming and J lost 5 bases; unmatched junction nucleotides: 7. CDR3 length equals 14 residues.

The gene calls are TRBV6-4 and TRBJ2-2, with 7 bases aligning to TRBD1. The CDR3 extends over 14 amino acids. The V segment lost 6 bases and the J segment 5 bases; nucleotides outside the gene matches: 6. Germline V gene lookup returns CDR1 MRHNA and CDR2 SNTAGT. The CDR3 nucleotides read TGTGCCAGCAGAAGGGACAGTCCGACCGGGGAGCTGTTTTTT. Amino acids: CASRRDSPTGELFF.

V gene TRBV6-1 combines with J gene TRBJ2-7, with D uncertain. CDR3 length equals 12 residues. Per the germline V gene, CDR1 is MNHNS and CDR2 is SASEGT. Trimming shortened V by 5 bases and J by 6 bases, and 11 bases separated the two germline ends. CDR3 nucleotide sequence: TGTGCCAGCAGTTGGTCAACGGCCGAGCAGTACTTC. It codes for CASSWSTAEQYF.

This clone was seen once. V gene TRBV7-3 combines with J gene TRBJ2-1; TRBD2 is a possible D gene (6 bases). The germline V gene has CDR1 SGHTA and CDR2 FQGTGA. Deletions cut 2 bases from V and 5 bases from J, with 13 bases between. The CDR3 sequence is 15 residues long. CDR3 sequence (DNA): TGTGCCAGCAGCTTACTTTTGGGAGGCCACAATGAGCAGTTCTTC. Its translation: CASSLLLGGHNEQFF.

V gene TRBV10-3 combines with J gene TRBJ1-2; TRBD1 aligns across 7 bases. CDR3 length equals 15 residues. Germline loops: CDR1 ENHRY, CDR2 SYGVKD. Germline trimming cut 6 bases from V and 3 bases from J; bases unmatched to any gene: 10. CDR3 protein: CAISSPGQTYYGYTF. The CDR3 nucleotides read TGTGCCATCAGCAGCCCGGGACAGACCTACTATGGCTACACCTTC.

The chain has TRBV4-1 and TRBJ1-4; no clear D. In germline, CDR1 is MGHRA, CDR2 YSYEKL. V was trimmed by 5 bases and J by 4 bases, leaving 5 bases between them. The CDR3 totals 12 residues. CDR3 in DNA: TGCGCCAGCAGCAAAATTAATGAAAAACTGTTTTTT. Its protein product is CASSKINEKLFF.

The CDR3 nucleotides read TGTGCCAGTAGTACCCAAAGACAGGGGGCGAACTATGGCTACACCTTC. Translation: CASSTQRQGANYGYTF. The genes are TRBV19 and TRBJ1-2; the match to TRBD1 covers 10 bases. Germline-derived CDR1 and CDR2 are LNHDA and SQIVND (reference sequence). There are 16 residues in the CDR3. V lost 4 bases, J lost 2 bases, and 7 bases stayed unmatched. Full variable domain (remainder filled in from reference TRBV19 and TRBJ1-2): DGGITQSPKYLFRKEGQNVTLSCEQNLNHDAMYWYRQDPGQGLRLIYYSQIVNDFQKGDIAEGYSVSREKKESFPLTVTSAQKNPTAFYLCASSTQRQGANYGYTFGSGTRLTVV.

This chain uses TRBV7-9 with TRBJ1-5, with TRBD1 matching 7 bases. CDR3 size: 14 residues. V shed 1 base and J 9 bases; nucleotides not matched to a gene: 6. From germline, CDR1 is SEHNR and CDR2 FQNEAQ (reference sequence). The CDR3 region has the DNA TGTGCCAGCAGCTTAGACGACAGGGACGCGCCCCAGCATTTT. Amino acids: CASSLDDRDAPQHF.

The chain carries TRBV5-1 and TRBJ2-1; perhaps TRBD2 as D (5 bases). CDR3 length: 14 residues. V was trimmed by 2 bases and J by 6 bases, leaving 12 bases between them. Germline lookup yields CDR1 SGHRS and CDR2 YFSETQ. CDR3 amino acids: CASSFIARGNEQFF. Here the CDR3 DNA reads TGCGCCAGCAGCTTCATTGCCCGGGGCAATGAGCAGTTCTTC.

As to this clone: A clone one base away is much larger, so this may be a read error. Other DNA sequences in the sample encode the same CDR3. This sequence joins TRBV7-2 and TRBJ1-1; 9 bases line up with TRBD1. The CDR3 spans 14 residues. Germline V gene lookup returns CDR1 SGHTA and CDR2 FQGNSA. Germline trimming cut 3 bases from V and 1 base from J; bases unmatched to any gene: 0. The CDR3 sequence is CASSLGQGNTEAFF. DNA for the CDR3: TGTGCCAGCAGCTTGGGACAGGGGAACACTGAAGCTTTCTTT.